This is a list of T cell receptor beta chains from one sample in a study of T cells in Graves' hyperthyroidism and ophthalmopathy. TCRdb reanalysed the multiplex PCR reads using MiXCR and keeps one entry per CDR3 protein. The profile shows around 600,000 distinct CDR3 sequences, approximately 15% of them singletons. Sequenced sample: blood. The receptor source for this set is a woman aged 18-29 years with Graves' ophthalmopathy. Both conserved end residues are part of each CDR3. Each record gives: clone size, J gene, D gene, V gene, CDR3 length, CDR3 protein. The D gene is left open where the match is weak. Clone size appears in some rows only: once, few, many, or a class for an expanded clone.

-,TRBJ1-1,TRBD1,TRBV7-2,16,CASSFLGTGGNTEAFF
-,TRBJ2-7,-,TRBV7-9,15,CASSLVRDHSYEQYF
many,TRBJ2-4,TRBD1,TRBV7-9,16,CASSYRTGDVRNIQYF
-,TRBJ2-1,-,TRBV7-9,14,CASRGPMGGARKFF
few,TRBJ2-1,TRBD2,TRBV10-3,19,CAISESGGSGSRSYNEQFF
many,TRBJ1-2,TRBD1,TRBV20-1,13,CSAPDRGIWGYTF
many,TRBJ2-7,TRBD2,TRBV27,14,CASSLRLAGYEQYF
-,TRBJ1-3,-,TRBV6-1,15,CATWKQGRSGNTIYF
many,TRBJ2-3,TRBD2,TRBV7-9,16,CASSSLRETSTDTQYF
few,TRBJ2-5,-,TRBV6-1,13,CASTPQGGETQYF
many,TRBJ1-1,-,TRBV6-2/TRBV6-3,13,CASKGSVNTEAFF
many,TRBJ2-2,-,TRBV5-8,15,CASSSGLRDTGELFF
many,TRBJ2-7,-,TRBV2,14,CASRSGQSSYEQYF
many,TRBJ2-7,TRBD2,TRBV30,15,CAWSASTSVSYEQYF
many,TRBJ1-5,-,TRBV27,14,CASSTEIGSQPQHF
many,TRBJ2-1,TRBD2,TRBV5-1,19,CASRVGGLAGLGGYTEQFF
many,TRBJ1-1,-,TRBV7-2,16,CASSSTVIVQTMEAFF
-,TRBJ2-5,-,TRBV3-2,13,CASSGGIQETQYF
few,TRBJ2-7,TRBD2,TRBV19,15,CASSIRLADSYEQYF
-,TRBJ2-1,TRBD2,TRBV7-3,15,CAGSLGTRSYNEQFF
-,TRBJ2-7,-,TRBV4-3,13,CASSHEYPYEQYF
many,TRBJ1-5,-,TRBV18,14,CASSPGVGNQPQHF
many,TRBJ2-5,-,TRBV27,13,CASSPRDYETQYF
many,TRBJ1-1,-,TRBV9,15,CASSVLASSNTEAFF
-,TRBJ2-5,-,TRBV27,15,CASSFGSTVLETQYF
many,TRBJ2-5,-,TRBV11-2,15,CASSLGRREGETQYF
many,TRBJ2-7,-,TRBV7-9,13,CASSASLLYEQYF
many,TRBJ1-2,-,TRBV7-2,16,CASSLPDQGRFYGYTF
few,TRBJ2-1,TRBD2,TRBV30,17,CAWRGTSGLTSVNEQFF